This T cell receptor (beta chain) was sequenced during a study of cytomegalovirus exposure and HLA in healthy donors. Study conclusions and caveats: In a later analysis, the majority of CMV-associated beta chains seemingly showed HLA restriction. About 87% or about 30% of the time was how often most TCR beta V segments were productive, according to an earlier analysis.

The CDR3 extends over 16 amino acids. The V and J ends lost 0 bases and 3 bases respectively, with 14 bases between them. Germline assignment: CDR1 LGHNA and CDR2 YSLEER. This clone has just a few counts. What it binds is not known. 60 Vbeta and 13 Jbeta primers were used in PCR. Repertoires were generated with immunoSEQ multiplex PCR, while TCRdb's copy carries only in-frame clones and drops some. Among around 240,000 clones listed, around 80% were seen once. The sequence came from a woman between 40 and 55 years old in good health and CMV-seropositive. The chain has TRBV4-3 and TRBJ1-2; tentative D call: TRBD1 (5 bases). Sequencing was done on a sample of PBMCs. The CDR3, as DNA: TGCGCCAGCAGCCAAGACCGAAATCCCAGGGACTATGGCTACACCTTC. Translated, it gives CASSQDRNPRDYGYTF.